These T cell receptor beta chains were read from a single sample in a study of beta chain features in type 1 diabetes. TCRdb's copy holds only in-frame clones and misses some; the assay was immunoSEQ multiplex PCR. The data show 40,000 or so clones, around 50% seen once. The sequencing sample was made of Tregs from blood. The receptors shown here come from a woman younger than 35 in good health. Both conserved end residues are part of each CDR3. Fields, in order: D gene, clone size, V gene, J gene, CDR3 DNA, CDR3 protein. A D gene is named only where the DNA matches it firmly. Expanded clones are given a class, and other clones once, few, many or no size at all.

TRBD1	few	TRBV4-3	TRBJ1-2	TGCGCCAGCAGCCAAGATCTACAGGGGGGACCCATCTATGGCTACACCTTC	CASSQDLQGGPIYGYTF
TRBD2	few	TRBV6-6	TRBJ2-7	TGTGCCAGCAGTAAGACTAGCGGCTACGAGCAGTACTTC	CASSKTSGYEQYF
NA	NA	TRBV5-1	TRBJ1-1	TGCGCCAGCAGCTCTGACACGAACACTGAAGCTTTCTTT	CASSSDTNTEAFF
TRBD1	medium-sized	TRBV7-2	TRBJ1-3	TGTGCCAGCAGCAGAGGACAGGGGCGCTCTGGAAACACCATATATTTT	CASSRGQGRSGNTIYF
TRBD1	NA	TRBV4-2	TRBJ2-7	TGTGCCAGCAGCCAAGATCTCGAACAGGGGGACTACGAGCAGTACTTC	CASSQDLEQGDYEQYF
TRBD2	few	TRBV7-2	TRBJ2-7	TGTGCCAGCAGCCAGATCTATGGGGTAGCGGGAGCCTCCTACGAGCAGTACTTC	CASSQIYGVAGASYEQYF
TRBD2	NA	TRBV7-9	TRBJ2-5	TGTGCCAGCAGCCTAACCGGGACTAGCGGAGGCCCGTACCAAGAGACCCAGTACTTC	CASSLTGTSGGPYQETQYF
NA	NA	TRBV13	TRBJ2-7	TGTGCCAGCAGCTTATTGGGCACCTTCTCCTACGAGCAGTACTTC	CASSLLGTFSYEQYF
TRBD2	few	TRBV7-2	TRBJ2-1	TGTGCCAGCAGCTCCCTCTCAGCGGGGGCTGAGCAGTTCTTC	CASSSLSAGAEQFF
TRBD2	NA	TRBV28	TRBJ2-1	TGTGCCAGCAGAACCTATTCCGGGACTAGCGGAACCTACAATGAGCAGTTCTTC	CASRTYSGTSGTYNEQFF
NA	NA	TRBV7-2	TRBJ1-2	TGTGCCAGCAGCTTAGCCAGGGGACGAACCTATGGCTACACCTTC	CASSLARGRTYGYTF
NA	NA	TRBV10-3	TRBJ2-1	TGTGCCATCAGTCTTAGTGGCGGGCGCGGGCGCGAGCAGTTCTTC	CAISLSGGRGREQFF
TRBD2	NA	TRBV7-9	TRBJ2-7	TGTGCCAGCAGCCGGACTAGCCCCTACGAGCAGTACTTC	CASSRTSPYEQYF
NA	NA	TRBV4-3	TRBJ1-4	TGCGCCAGCAGCCAAGATGCGCGGGCTAATGAAAAACTGTTTTTT	CASSQDARANEKLFF
NA	few	TRBV28	TRBJ2-7	TGTGCCAGCAGCCTAGGGGGGACAGCGGGCCGGGAGCAGTACTTC	CASSLGGTAGREQYF
TRBD1	medium-sized	TRBV6-6	TRBJ2-7	TGTGCCAGCGTCGGACGGGACAGGTCCTACGAGCAGTACTTC	CASVGRDRSYEQYF
NA	NA	TRBV2	TRBJ2-1	TGTGCCAGCAGCGAGGAAGGCGGAAGCTCCTACAATGAGCAGTTCTTC	CASSEEGGSSYNEQFF
TRBD1	NA	TRBV27	TRBJ2-7	TGTGCCAGCAGTTTCTCCGGGACAGGGGCCGTCGAGCAGTACTTC	CASSFSGTGAVEQYF
TRBD2	NA	TRBV6-6	TRBJ2-7	TGTGCCAGCAGTTACTCTGCGGGAGCCACCTACGAGCAGTACTTC	CASSYSAGATYEQYF
TRBD1	NA	TRBV7-2	TRBJ2-7	TGTGCCAGCAGCTTTTCAGGGGGCTACGAGCAGTACTTC	CASSFSGGYEQYF
NA	few	TRBV7-9	TRBJ1-5	TGTGCCAGCAGTGATCCGAGTAGCAATCAGCCCCAGCATTTT	CASSDPSSNQPQHF
NA	NA	TRBV7-2	TRBJ2-7	TGTGCCAGCAGCCCCCCCAGGGGCGAGCAGTACTTC	CASSPPRGEQYF
NA	NA	TRBV6-5	TRBJ1-4	TGTGCCAGCAGTTACTCAGGGGCTAATGAAAAACTGTTTTTT	CASSYSGANEKLFF
NA	few	TRBV18	TRBJ2-1	TGTGCCAGCTCACCGGTAAGGGGCCCCGATGGGCAGTTCTTC	CASSPVRGPDGQFF
TRBD2	NA	TRBV28	TRBJ2-1	TGTGCCAGCAGTTGGGCTACAGGGGGACTAGCGGGAGTCTCGGGCTGGTATGAGCAGTTCTTC	CASSWATGGLAGVSGWYEQFF
NA	NA	TRBV7-9	TRBJ1-5	TGTGCCAGCAGCTTAGTGCAGGAGGTGTATGGTCTTAGCAATCAGCCCCAGCATTTT	CASSLVQEVYGLSNQPQHF
TRBD1	few	TRBV6-6	TRBJ1-4	TGTGCCAGCAGTAGCGGGACAGGGCGTGAAAAACTGTTTTTT	CASSSGTGREKLFF
TRBD1	NA	TRBV6-1	TRBJ2-1	TGTGCCAGCAGTGATACTGACAGGGTAGTTTTCAGTGAGCAGTTCTTC	CASSDTDRVVFSEQFF
NA	medium-sized	TRBV5-1	TRBJ2-3	TGCGCCAGCAGCTTGGGACAGAGAGATACGCAGTATTTT	CASSLGQRDTQYF
TRBD1	NA	TRBV5-4	TRBJ1-2	TGTGCCAGCAGCCTCGGACAGGGAGGCGGCTACACCTTC	CASSLGQGGGYTF
TRBD1	NA	TRBV25-1	TRBJ2-1	TGTGCCAGCAGTCCCCGGACAGGGGGCGCGGGTGAGCAGTTCTTC	CASSPRTGGAGEQFF
TRBD2	few	TRBV5-1	TRBJ2-1	TGCGCCAGCAGCAAAAGAAGCGGGAGGGAGTACAATGAGCAGTTCTTC	CASSKRSGREYNEQFF
TRBD2	NA	TRBV19	TRBJ2-7	TGTGCCAGTAGTCCCGGACTAGCGGGAGTGTTCGAGCAGTACTTC	CASSPGLAGVFEQYF
NA	few	TRBV9	TRBJ1-4	TGTGCCAGCAGCGTGGGGGACATTGCAACTAATGAAAAACTGTTTTTT	CASSVGDIATNEKLFF